The 18 T cell receptor beta chains presented below share a single source sample, sequenced in a study of early stage breast cancer tumors. Sequenced by immunoSEQ multiplex PCR; TCRdb stores in-frame clones only, minus some. The sample gives around 50,000 clones, approximately 80% of which show up once; around 1.3% is in the top ten. The sequenced sample was blood. Every receptor here comes from a person in their fifties with breast cancer.

The chain uses TRBV7-9 and TRBJ2-1; 11 bases fit TRBD2. The CDR3 contains 15 residues. The germline gives CDR1 SEHNR, CDR2 FQNEAQ (reference sequence). With V trimmed by 3 bases and J by 6 bases, 4 bases remained unmatched. As DNA, the CDR3 is TGTGCCAGCAGCTTTAGCGGGGGGGCCGCCAATGAGCAGTTCTTC. Its protein is CASSFSGGAANEQFF.

The chain is built from TRBV6-5 and TRBJ2-7; 7 bases agree with TRBD1. The V gene's germline CDR1 is MNHEY and CDR2 SVGAGI. The CDR3 has 13 amino acids. The V gene end was trimmed by 5 bases and the J gene end by 3 bases; junction bases not matched to a gene: 4. The CDR3 is CASSKTGNYEQYF. The CDR3 nucleotides are TGTGCCAGCAGTAAGACAGGGAACTACGAGCAGTACTTC.

The rearrangement joins TRBV5-1 to TRBJ2-1; 8 bases align to TRBD2. This CDR3 spans 15 amino acids. Germline assignment: CDR1 SGHRS and CDR2 YFSETQ. V gave up 6 bases and J gave up 0 bases; unmatched junction bases: 5. The CDR3 DNA follows: TGCGCCAGCACCTCAAGCGGGAGCTCCTACAATGAGCAGTTCTTC. Its protein is CASTSSGSSYNEQFF.

The rearrangement joins TRBV28 to TRBJ2-1, with 7 bases aligning to TRBD2. CDR1 and CDR2 from the germline V gene are MDHEN and SYDVKM. There are 13 residues in the CDR3. V gave up 6 bases and J gave up 7 bases; unmatched junction bases: 6. CDR3 sequence reads: CASRAGTKNEQFF. The CDR3, as DNA: TGTGCCAGCAGGGCCGGGACTAAGAATGAGCAGTTCTTC. Full variable domain (rest looked up from reference TRBV28 and TRBJ2-1): DVKVTQSSRYLVKRTGEKVFLECVQDMDHENMFWYRQDPGLGLRLIYFSYDVKMKEKGDIPEGYSVSREKKERFSLILESASTNQTSMYLCASRAGTKNEQFFGPGTRLTVL.

This clone was detected a few times. The chain links TRBV10-3 to TRBJ1-5, with 8 bases identical to TRBD1. Unmatched junction bases numbered 8, after V lost 9 bases and J lost 7 bases. The CDR3 length is 13 residues. The germline CDR1 and CDR2 sequences are ENHRY and SYGVKD. The DNA for the CDR3 is TGTGCCATTGCTTCGGACAGGGACCAGCCCCAGCATTTT. This translates into CAIASDRDQPQHF.

This chain joins TRBV6-1 and TRBJ1-2; D call uncertain. This CDR3 is built from 13 residues. Germline CDR1 is MNHNS and CDR2 is SASEGT. V was cut by 2 bases and J by 6 bases, with 10 bases left in between. Here the CDR3 reads CASSEREPHGYTF. For the CDR3, the DNA is TGTGCCAGCAGTGAAAGGGAGCCCCATGGCTACACCTTC.

This clone has just one count. The chain joins TRBV7-2 to TRBJ2-7, with D perhaps being TRBD1 or TRBD2 (6 bases each). The CDR3 is 14 amino acids. V was clipped by 5 bases and J by 3 bases, with 14 bases between them. CDR1 SGHTA and CDR2 FQGNSA come from the germline V gene. The CDR3 DNA reads as TGTGCCAGCAGCCAACAGGGAGGTCTCTACGAGCAGTACTTC. This codes for CASSQQGGLYEQYF.

This clone was detected only once. The chain couples TRBV30 to TRBJ1-4; maybe TRBD1 (6 bases). CDR3 size: 14 residues. V dropped 3 bases and J dropped 7 bases, with 15 bases sitting between them. CDR1 and CDR2 from the germline V gene are GTSNPN and SVGIG (reference sequence). CDR3 sequence (DNA): TGTGCCTGGAGGAGACAGGCTCTAAGTGAAAAACTGTTTTTT. It encodes CAWRRQALSEKLFF.

In DNA, the CDR3 is TGTGCCAGCTCACCGTACACCTCGGATGAGCAGTTCTTC. Protein: CASSPYTSDEQFF. The chain has TRBV18 and TRBJ2-1; D not certain. Germline CDR1 is KGHSH and CDR2 is LQKENI. V lost 3 bases to trimming and J lost 8 bases, with 11 bases between them. This CDR3 is 13 amino acids long.

The chain uses TRBV7-9 and TRBJ2-5, with D possibly called TRBD1 or TRBD2 (6 bases each). Looked up from germline, CDR1 is SEHNR and CDR2 is FQNEAQ (reference sequence). With 2 bases removed from V and 4 bases from J, the gap between germline ends came to 14 bases. There are 15 residues in the CDR3. CDR3 DNA sequence: TGTGCCAGCAGCTTACACGGTGGGGGGCGAGAGACCCAGTACTTC. This translates into CASSLHGGGRETQYF. Looking up the rest from reference TRBV7-9 and TRBJ2-5 gives the full variable domain: DTGVSQNPRHKITKRGQNVTFRCDPISEHNRLYWYRQTLGQGPEFLTYFQNEAQLEKSRLLSDRFSAERPKGSFSTLEIQRTEQGDSAMYLCASSLHGGGRETQYFGPGTRLLVL.

V is TRBV10-3 and J is TRBJ2-7, with TRBD2 matching 7 bases. From germline, CDR1 is ENHRY and CDR2 SYGVKD. Trimming cost V 1 base and J 2 bases; bases outside gene matches: 2. The length of the CDR3 is 14 residues. The CDR3 region is CAISEWGGPYEQYF. The CDR3 DNA sequence: TGTGCCATCAGTGAGTGGGGGGGTCCCTACGAGCAGTACTTC.

This chain connects TRBV7-9 to TRBJ1-4; the D is unclear. V was trimmed by 5 bases and J by 5 bases, leaving 12 bases between them. This CDR3 spans 14 amino acids. Germline CDR1 reads SEHNR; CDR2 reads FQNEAQ (reference sequence). CDR3 residues: CASSLWTENEKLFF. The DNA of the CDR3 is TGTGCCAGCAGCCTCTGGACGGAAAATGAAAAACTGTTTTTT.

The chain is built from TRBV10-3 and TRBJ1-3, with TRBD1 identical over 9 bases. This CDR3 comprises 16 residues. Trimming took 6 bases from V and 3 from J; bases not matched to a gene: 9. Per germline, CDR1 ENHRY and CDR2 SYGVKD. CDR3: CAISRSQGAGGNTIYF. In DNA form, the CDR3 reads TGTGCCATCAGCCGATCACAGGGGGCCGGTGGAAACACCATATATTTT.

The chain is built from TRBV27 and TRBJ1-6; TRBD1 aligns across 7 bases. The CDR3 spans 12 residues. Germline CDR1 MNHEY, CDR2 SMNVEV (reference sequence). V gave up 3 bases and J gave up 13 bases; unmatched junction bases: 3. CDR3 region: CASSLMTGPLHF. The CDR3 DNA is TGTGCCAGCAGTTTGATGACAGGGCCCCTCCACTTT.

The chain couples TRBV10-3 to TRBJ1-1, with D perhaps matching TRBD1 (5 bases). CDR3 size: 12 residues. With 6 bases removed from V and 2 bases from J, the gap between germline ends came to 7 bases. The germline V gene encodes CDR1 ENHRY and CDR2 SYGVKD. CDR3 sequence reads: CAIRTENTEAFF. The CDR3 DNA reads as TGTGCCATCAGGACAGAAAACACTGAAGCTTTCTTT.

Only a few counts were recorded for this clone. The rearrangement uses TRBV11-2 and TRBJ1-2; D not certain. This CDR3 comprises 13 residues. CDR1 and CDR2 from the germline V gene are SGHAT and FQNNGV. The V end was cut by 0 bases, the J end by 4 bases, with 6 bases between. CDR3 protein: CASSLDGSYGYTF. Written as DNA, the CDR3 is TGTGCCAGCAGCTTAGACGGATCCTATGGCTACACCTTC.

The gene calls are TRBV10-3 and TRBJ2-1; D is perhaps TRBD1 (5 bases). CDR1 ENHRY and CDR2 SYGVKD come from the germline V gene. The CDR3 runs to 14 residues. The V end was cut by 4 bases, the J end by 9 bases, with 16 bases between. In DNA, the CDR3 is TGTGCCATCAGTGTATTGGCGGAGCAGGGTGAGCAGTTCTTC. This codes for CAISVLAEQGEQFF.

The rearrangement links TRBV7-8 to TRBJ1-5, with D tentatively TRBD1 (6 bases). Between the trimmed V and J ends, which lost 2 bases and 3 bases, there was a span of 17 bases. Germline values: CDR1 SGHVS, CDR2 FQNEAQ. The CDR3 spans 17 residues. The CDR3 protein is CASSLTLYRAPNQPQHF. CDR3 nucleotides: TGTGCCAGCAGCTTAACCCTGTACAGGGCTCCCAATCAGCCCCAGCATTTT.